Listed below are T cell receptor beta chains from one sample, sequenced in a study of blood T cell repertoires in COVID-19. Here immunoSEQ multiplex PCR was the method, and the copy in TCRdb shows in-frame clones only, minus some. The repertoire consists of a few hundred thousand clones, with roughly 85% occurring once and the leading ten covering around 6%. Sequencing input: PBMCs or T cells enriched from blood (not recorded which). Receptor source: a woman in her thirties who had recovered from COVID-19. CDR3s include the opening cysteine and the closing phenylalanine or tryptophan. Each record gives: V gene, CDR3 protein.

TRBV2 CASPRESSNYGYTF
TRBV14 CASSQMSGRVRGNEQFF
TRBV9 CASSVAGTDNYGYTF
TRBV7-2 CASSLQGEFTGELFF
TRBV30 CACGTGVGYTF
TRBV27 CASSLSGTGSYEQYF
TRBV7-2 CASSLDRIPYNEQFF
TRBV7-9 CASSFGRNTGELFF
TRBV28 CASSFSWTTAYSGNTIYF
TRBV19 CASSQGAYQPQHF
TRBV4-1 CASSQDRGFGGGYTF